What follows are 19 T cell receptor beta chains derived from one specimen sequenced in a study of response to subunit inactivated influenza vaccine. From the RT-PCR reads, TCRdb called clonotypes with MiXCR, one entry per CDR3 protein. This sample yields some 600,000 distinct CDR3 sequences, of which 13% to 15% are seen a single time; 7.6% belongs to the top ten. Sequenced material: PBMCs from blood, taken 14 to 15 days before vaccination. Receptors originate from a man between 50 and 59 years old who received an inactivated influenza vaccine.

This clonotype appeared many times. CDR3 sequence reads: CASRPAPPSKRDTQYF. CDR3 bases: TGTGCCAGCAGACCTGCCCCTCCTTCGAAGAGGGATACGCAGTATTTT. The chain uses TRBV12-3 or TRBV12-4 and TRBJ2-3; no reliable D call. The CDR3 has 16 residues. Trimming cost V 6 bases and J 6 bases, with 22 bases left between them.

This clonotype was counted at least ten times. V and J are TRBV5-1 and TRBJ2-3; D ambiguous. The CDR3 loop spans 15 amino acids. V lost 3 bases and J 1 base, leaving 12 bases between the germline ends. In germline, CDR1 is SGHRS, CDR2 YFSETQ. CDR3: CASSWVGSRTDTQYF. The CDR3 DNA sequence: TGCGCCAGCAGCTGGGTTGGCAGTCGCACAGATACGCAGTATTTT. The entire variable domain, with the rest obtained from reference TRBV5-1 and TRBJ2-3, is as follows: KAGVTQTPRYLIKTRGQQVTLSCSPISGHRSVSWYQQTPGQGLQFLFEYFSETQRNKGNFPGRFSGRQFSNSRSEMNVSTLELGDSALYLCASSWVGSRTDTQYFGPGTRLTVL.

This clonotype was counted a single time. The gene calls are TRBV27 and TRBJ2-1, with 7 bases fitting TRBD2. CDR1 is MNHEY, CDR2 SMNVEV, per germline (reference sequence). J was trimmed by 1 base and V by 5 bases; bases with no gene match: 2. The CDR3 length is 14 residues. The CDR3 loop reads CASSKAGSYNEQFF. The CDR3 DNA is TGTGCCAGCAGTAAAGCGGGGTCCTACAATGAGCAGTTCTTC.

This clonotype appeared a few times. V is TRBV28 and J is TRBJ1-1; no clear D gene. The germline V gene encodes CDR1 MDHEN and CDR2 SYDVKM. The CDR3 runs 12 residues. Deletions cut 4 bases from V and 7 bases from J, with 10 bases between. The DNA of the CDR3 is TGTGCCAGCAGTTCAACCAGAAGTGAAGCTTTCTTT. Protein sequence: CASSSTRSEAFF.

The gene calls are TRBV4-1 and TRBJ2-5; possibly TRBD1 for D (6 bases). The CDR3 runs to 15 residues. V was cut by 0 bases and J by 6 bases, with 14 bases left in between. Germline V gene lookup returns CDR1 MGHRA and CDR2 YSYEKL. CDR3 bases: TGCGCCAGCAGCCAAGATCTCCAGGGGACAAAGACCCAGTACTTC. It translates to CASSQDLQGTKTQYF.

V is TRBV28 and J is TRBJ2-7, with 14 positions matching TRBD2. Germline trimming cut 5 bases from V and 4 bases from J; bases unmatched to any gene: 4. The length of the CDR3 is 15 residues. Germline CDR1 and CDR2: MDHEN and SYDVKM. CDR3 amino acids: CASSKTSGGEYEQYF. The CDR3 bases are TGTGCCAGCAGTAAGACTAGCGGGGGGGAATACGAGCAGTACTTC.

This clonotype has more than one count but fewer than ten. The chain carries TRBV3-1 and TRBJ2-3; TRBD2 agrees at 9 bases. The germline CDR1 and CDR2 sequences are LGHDT and YNNKEL (reference sequence). The CDR3 runs 17 residues. The V gene end was trimmed by 2 bases and the J gene end by 4 bases; junction bases not matched to a gene: 10. CDR3 sequence: CASSQYPGLALADTQYF. The CDR3 DNA is TGTGCCAGCAGCCAATACCCGGGACTAGCTTTGGCAGATACGCAGTATTTT.

The genes are TRBV12-3 or TRBV12-4 and TRBJ1-1; 9 positions match TRBD1. The CDR3 is 14 amino acids. The junction had 5 bases not matched to a gene; V was cut back by 6 bases and J by 3 bases. CDR3 DNA sequence: TGTGCCAGCAGAGTACAGGGGGCCCACACTGAAGCTTTCTTT. Translating it yields CASRVQGAHTEAFF.

This clonotype came up a few times. This sequence joins TRBV6-2 or TRBV6-3 and TRBJ1-4; D gene unclear. Germline CDR1 reads MNHEY; CDR2 reads SVGEGT. Deletions cut 7 bases from V and 6 bases from J, with 12 bases between. The CDR3 runs 13 residues. For the CDR3, the DNA is TGTGCCAGCATGAGGGAAGGATATGAAAAACTGTTTTTT. Protein product: CASMREGYEKLFF.

The genes are TRBV5-1 and TRBJ2-2, with D maybe TRBD2 (7 bases). Deletions cut 1 base from V and 5 bases from J, with 18 bases between. The CDR3 runs 17 residues. Germline CDR1 is SGHRS and CDR2 is YFSETQ. CDR3 residues: CASSLIGQPGGTGELFF. DNA of the CDR3: TGCGCCAGCAGCTTGATCGGACAGCCGGGGGGTACCGGGGAGCTGTTTTTT.

This clonotype showed up just a few times. V and J are TRBV19 and TRBJ2-7, with D unclear. Germline assignment: CDR1 LNHDA and CDR2 SQIVND (reference sequence). This CDR3 comprises 15 residues. V lost 1 base, J lost 3 bases, and 13 bases lay in between. CDR3 nucleotides: TGTGCCAGTAGTATAGGTCCGTCCCGGATCTACGAGCAGTACTTC. Encoded protein: CASSIGPSRIYEQYF.

This clonotype was seen at least ten times. The V call is TRBV4-1, the J call TRBJ2-2, with D unresolved. V lost 0 bases, J lost 1 base, and 9 bases lay in between. Germline V CDR1 and CDR2: MGHRA, YSYEKL. CDR3 length equals 16 residues. The CDR3 DNA reads as TGCGCCAGCAGCCAAGAGAGTAGCCGGAACACCGGGGAGCTGTTTTTT. This sequence encodes CASSQESSRNTGELFF.

The CDR3, as DNA: TGTGCCAGCAGACTGGCAAGGAGCTCCTACAATGAGCAGTTCTTC. This codes for CASRLARSSYNEQFF. J is TRBJ2-1 and V is TRBV6-5; D unresolved. Trimming removed 6 bases at V and 0 bases at J, with 12 bases between. CDR1 is MNHEY, CDR2 SVGAGI, per germline. The CDR3 length is 15 residues.

This clonotype was counted only a few times. CDR3 nucleotides: TGTGCCAGCAGTTATAACGGCGGGGAACAAGAGACCCAGTACTTC. It specifies CASSYNGGEQETQYF. The chain employs TRBV6-2 or TRBV6-3 and TRBJ2-5, with D perhaps matching TRBD2 (6 bases). CDR1 and CDR2 (germline): MNHEY, SVGEGT. The germline V and J ends were trimmed by 3 bases and 2 bases, with 13 bases remaining between them. This CDR3 has 15 amino acids.

The chain carries TRBV5-1 and TRBJ2-2, with a tentative D call TRBD2 (5 bases). V shed 1 base and J shed 5 bases, with 12 bases lying between them. Germline V gene data show CDR1 as SGHRS and CDR2 as YFSETQ. This CDR3 is built from 15 residues. The CDR3 reads CASSLWGVITGELFF. The CDR3 nucleotides are TGCGCCAGCAGCTTGTGGGGAGTGATTACCGGGGAGCTGTTTTTT.

The V call is TRBV19, the J call TRBJ2-7; D remains unclear. This CDR3 spans 14 amino acids. Trimming took off 4 bases at V and 3 bases at J, with 13 bases between the two ends. Germline CDR1 is LNHDA and CDR2 is SQIVND (reference sequence). CDR3 sequence reads: CASSTSSDGYEQYF. Written as DNA, the CDR3 is TGTGCCAGTAGTACCTCTTCGGACGGCTACGAGCAGTACTTC.

In DNA form, the CDR3 reads TGCGCCAGCAGCTTCGGGCCCCGCCCTTCTGGGGCCAACGTCCTGACTTTC. It yields the protein CASSFGPRPSGANVLTF. This chain uses TRBV5-1 with TRBJ2-6; D call uncertain. Germline CDR1 and CDR2: SGHRS and YFSETQ. Trimming left V 2 bases short and J 1 base short, with 13 bases between. The CDR3 contains 17 residues. The full variable domain, in which reference TRBV5-1 and TRBJ2-6 provide the parts outside the CDR3, is KAGVTQTPRYLIKTRGQQVTLSCSPISGHRSVSWYQQTPGQGLQFLFEYFSETQRNKGNFPGRFSGRQFSNSRSEMNVSTLELGDSALYLCASSFGPRPSGANVLTFGAGSRLTVL.

The gene calls are TRBV29-1 and TRBJ2-7; D gene unclear. The CDR3 is 10 residues long. V lost 1 base and J lost 2, with 0 bases in between. CDR1 and CDR2 (germline): SQVTM, ANQGSEA. Written as DNA, the CDR3 is TGCAGCGTTGAAGCCTACGAGCAGTACTTC. This gives the protein CSVEAYEQYF.

CDR3 sequence (DNA): TGTGCCAGCCGCGGACTAGCGGGGGAAAGGAGCTCCTACGAGCAGTACTTC. Encoded protein: CASRGLAGERSSYEQYF. This chain links TRBV6-1 with TRBJ2-7; 13 bases line up with TRBD2. CDR1 MNHNS and CDR2 SASEGT come from the germline V gene. CDR3 length equals 17 residues. The V and J ends lost 8 bases and 0 bases, in that order; junction bases with no gene match: 10.